This note documents a single TCR beta chain sequence. Its antigen is undetermined. Study results and limitations: Larger-cohort validation covered only one TCR beta V-J rearrangement. In terms of TCR gene usage, tumor memory CD4+ T cells clustered together with blood and lymph node memory CD4+ cells, as well as with lymph node naive CD4+ cells. Tumor-infiltrating Treg TCR alpha and beta sequences overlapped most with tumor naive CD4+ T cells, then blood naive.

The memory fraction was CD4+CD45RO+CD25- cells. TCRdb used MiXCR to reprocess the 5' RACE reads, holding one entry per CDR3 protein. The repertoire includes 50,000 to 80,000 distinct CDR3 sequences, around a fifth of them detected once, and under 3.5% sits in the top ten. The receptor was derived from a female donor with breast cancer. The sequencing input was memory CD4+ T cells sorted from a lymph node. The subset denotes: memory CD4+ T cells, CD4+CD45RO+CD25-.

The CDR3 reads CASSLLPAQGDTEAFF. The DNA for the CDR3 is TGTGCCAGCAGTTTATTACCCGCACAGGGGGACACTGAAGCTTTCTTT. The V call is TRBV28, the J call TRBJ1-1; 8 bases fit TRBD1. V lost 1 base to trimming and J lost 3 bases; unmatched junction nucleotides: 7. Per germline, CDR1 MDHEN and CDR2 SYDVKM. The CDR3 spans 16 residues.